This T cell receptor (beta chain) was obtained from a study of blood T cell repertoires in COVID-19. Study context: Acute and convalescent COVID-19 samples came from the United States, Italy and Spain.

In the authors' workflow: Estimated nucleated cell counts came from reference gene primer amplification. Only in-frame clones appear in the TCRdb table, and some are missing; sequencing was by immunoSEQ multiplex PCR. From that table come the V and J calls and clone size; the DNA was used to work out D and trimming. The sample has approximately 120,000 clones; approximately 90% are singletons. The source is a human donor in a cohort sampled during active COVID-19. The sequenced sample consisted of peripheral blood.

CDR3 sequence (DNA): TGTGCCAGCAGACTGACGAGGATCCAGCCCCAGCATTTT. This codes for CASRLTRIQPQHF. V is TRBV28 and J is TRBJ1-5, with D hard to call. Germline V CDR1 and CDR2: MDHEN, SYDVKM. The V end was cut by 6 bases, the J end by 7 bases, with 13 bases between. The CDR3 is 13 residues long.